Sequencing of this TCR beta chain was carried out in a study of graft-versus-host responses after intestinal transplantation. Looking at the study overall: Multivisceral, liver-intestinal, or isolated intestinal transplants were performed in recipients. The recipients all started with anti-thymocyte globulin induction and then took tacrolimus and steroids for roughly 3 years. Study outcomes and limitations: Present in recipient marrow, GvH clones included some that appeared first in ileum or blood. Early post-transplant declines in HvG were associated with peak levels of circulating GvH clones.

V was shortened by 1 base and J by 6 bases, with 16 bases between the two germline ends. Per the germline V gene, CDR1 is SGHTA and CDR2 is FQGTGA. This CDR3 is 16 amino acids long. Concerning this clone: Its antigen is undetermined.

Assay: immunoSEQ multiplex PCR; the TCRdb copy retains only in-frame clones and omits some. This sample has tens of thousands of clones, with less than 95% found just once. The source is a human donor who was the organ donor for an intestinal transplant. The chain has TRBV7-3 and TRBJ2-1; D possibly uses TRBD1 or TRBD2 (6 bases each). Sequencing was performed on unstimulated CD4+ T cells sorted from spleen or lymph node cells, taken before transplant. For the CDR3, the DNA is TGTGCCAGCAGCTTAAATCCGGGGGCCAAGGTCAATGAGCAGTTCTTC. This sequence encodes CASSLNPGAKVNEQFF.